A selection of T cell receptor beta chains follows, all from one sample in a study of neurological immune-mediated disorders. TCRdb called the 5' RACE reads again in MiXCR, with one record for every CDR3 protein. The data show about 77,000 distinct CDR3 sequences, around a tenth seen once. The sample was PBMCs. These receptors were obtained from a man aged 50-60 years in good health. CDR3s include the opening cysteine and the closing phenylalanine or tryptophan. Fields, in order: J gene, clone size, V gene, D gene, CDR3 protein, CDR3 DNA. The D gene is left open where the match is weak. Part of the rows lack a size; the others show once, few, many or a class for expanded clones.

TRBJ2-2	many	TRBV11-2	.	CASSLGSSGIANTGELFF	TGTGCCAGCAGCTTAGGGAGTTCCGGGATAGCGAACACCGGGGAGCTGTTTTTT
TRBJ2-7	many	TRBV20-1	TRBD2	CSATRAASGSSEQYF	TGCAGTGCTACCCGGGCGGCTAGCGGGAGTAGTGAGCAGTACTTC
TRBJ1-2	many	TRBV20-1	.	CSPLDIMENYGYTF	TGCAGTCCACTAGACATTATGGAAAACTATGGCTACACCTTC
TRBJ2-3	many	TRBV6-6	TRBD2	CASSAGTSGGTDTQYF	TGTGCCAGCAGTGCCGGGACTAGCGGGGGCACAGATACGCAGTATTTT
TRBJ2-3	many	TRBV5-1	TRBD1	CASSSGQDTDTQYF	TGCGCCAGCAGCTCAGGACAGGACACAGATACGCAGTATTTT
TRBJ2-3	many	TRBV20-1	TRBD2	CSARDVLAEPTDTQYF	TGCAGTGCTAGAGATGTCCTAGCGGAGCCCACAGATACGCAGTATTTT
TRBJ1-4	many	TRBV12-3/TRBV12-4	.	CASCRDLLGGEKLFF	TGTGCCAGCTGTCGGGACCTCCTAGGCGGTGAAAAACTGTTTTTT
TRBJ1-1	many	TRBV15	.	CATRSDGHTEAFF	TGTGCCACCAGATCGGACGGCCACACTGAAGCTTTCTTT
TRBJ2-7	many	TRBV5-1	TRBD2	CASSLAASGSGEQYF	TGCGCCAGCAGCTTGGCGGCTAGCGGAAGCGGGGAGCAGTACTTC
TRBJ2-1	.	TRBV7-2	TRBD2	CASTLRRAAGVTYNEQFF	TGTGCCAGCACTCTTAGGAGGGCAGCGGGAGTTACCTACAATGAGCAGTTCTTC
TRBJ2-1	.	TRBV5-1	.	CASSSITGTLYNEQFF	TGCGCCAGCAGCTCTATTACAGGGACCCTTTACAATGAGCAGTTCTTC
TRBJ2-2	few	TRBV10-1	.	CASSDGRGNTGELFF	TGCGCCAGCAGTGACGGCAGGGGAAACACCGGGGAGCTGTTTTTT
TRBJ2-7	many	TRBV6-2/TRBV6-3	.	CASSFSQGVYEQYF	TGTGCCAGCAGTTTTTCTCAGGGAGTCTACGAGCAGTACTTC
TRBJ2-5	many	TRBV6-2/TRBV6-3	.	CASTGRHNQETQYF	TGTGCCAGCACCGGACGACATAACCAAGAGACCCAGTACTTC
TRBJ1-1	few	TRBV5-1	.	CASSFLAGENTEAFF	TGCGCCAGCAGCTTCCTGGCGGGGGAGAACACTGAAGCTTTCTTT
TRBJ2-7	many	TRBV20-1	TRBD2	CSAGGTSGIYEQYF	TGCAGTGCTGGGGGGACTAGCGGAATTTACGAGCAGTACTTC
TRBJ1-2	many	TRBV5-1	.	CASSSPDEALTF	TGCGCCAGCAGCTCCCCGGACGAAGCCCTCACCTTC
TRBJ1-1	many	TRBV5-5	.	CASTSTGIKQGTEAFF	TGTGCCAGCACATCTACGGGGATTAAGCAGGGCACTGAAGCTTTCTTT
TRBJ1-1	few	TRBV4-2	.	CASSQVVGNTEAFF	TGTGCCAGCAGCCAAGTCGTCGGGAACACTGAAGCTTTCTTT
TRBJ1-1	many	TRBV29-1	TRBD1	CSVGQGAMNTEAFF	TGCAGCGTTGGACAGGGGGCTATGAACACTGAAGCTTTCTTT
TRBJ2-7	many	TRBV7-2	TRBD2	CASSLGGTSATYEQYF	TGTGCCAGCAGCTTAGGGGGGACTAGCGCTACCTACGAGCAGTACTTC
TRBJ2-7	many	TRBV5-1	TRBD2	CASSSSGGGLYEQYF	TGCGCCAGCAGCTCGTCCGGCGGGGGGCTTTACGAGCAGTACTTC
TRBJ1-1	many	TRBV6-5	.	CASSYRGDTEAFF	TGTGCCAGCAGTTACCGGGGGGACACTGAAGCTTTCTTT
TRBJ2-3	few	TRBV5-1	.	CASSLAGPTDTQYF	TGCGCCAGCAGCTTAGCGGGCCCCACAGATACGCAGTATTTT
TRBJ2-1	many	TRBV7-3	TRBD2	CASSLSTSGPENEQFF	TGTGCCAGCAGCTTATCCACTAGCGGGCCTGAAAATGAGCAGTTCTTC
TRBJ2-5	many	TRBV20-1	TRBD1	CSASEGQGTWETQYF	TGCAGTGCTTCCGAGGGACAGGGGACTTGGGAGACCCAGTACTTC
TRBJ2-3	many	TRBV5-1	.	CASRRTDSRTDTQYF	TGCGCCAGCAGGAGGACAGATAGTCGCACAGATACGCAGTATTTT
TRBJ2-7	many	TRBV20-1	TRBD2	CSASLGSSGGHEQYF	TGCAGTGCTAGTCTCGGGTCGAGCGGGGGGCACGAGCAGTACTTC
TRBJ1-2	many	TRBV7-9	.	CASSAGPLNSNYGYTF	TGTGCCAGCAGCGCGGGACCGCTCAATTCTAACTATGGCTACACCTTC
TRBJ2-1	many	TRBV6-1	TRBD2	CASSEIAGGYQFF	TGTGCCAGCAGTGAGATAGCGGGAGGATACCAGTTCTTC
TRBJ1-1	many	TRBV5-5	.	CASSWGGGLNTEAFF	TGTGCCAGCAGCTGGGGGGGCGGTTTGAACACTGAAGCTTTCTTT
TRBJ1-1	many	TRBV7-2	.	CASSLTTVITEAFF	TGTGCCAGCAGCCTCACGACGGTAATCACTGAAGCTTTCTTT
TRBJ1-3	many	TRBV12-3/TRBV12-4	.	CASSFPGRNTIYF	TGTGCCAGCAGTTTCCCCGGGAGAAACACCATATATTTT
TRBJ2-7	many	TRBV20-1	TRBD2	CSSTGTSYEQYF	TGCAGTTCAACCGGGACTAGCTACGAGCAGTACTTC
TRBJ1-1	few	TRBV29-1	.	CSAATGTEAFF	TGCAGCGCCGCGACAGGTACTGAAGCTTTCTTT
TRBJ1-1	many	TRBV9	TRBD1	CASSGQGYTEAFF	TGTGCCAGCAGCGGACAGGGTTACACTGAAGCTTTCTTT
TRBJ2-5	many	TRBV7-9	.	CASSPTSETQYF	TGTGCCAGCAGCCCAACTTCGGAGACCCAGTACTTC
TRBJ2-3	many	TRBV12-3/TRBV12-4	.	CASSQGGLGADTQYF	TGTGCCAGCAGCCAGGGGGGGCTCGGGGCAGATACGCAGTATTTT
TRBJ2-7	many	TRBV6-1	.	CASPRTGSYEQYF	TGTGCCAGCCCCCGAACGGGCTCCTACGAGCAGTACTTC
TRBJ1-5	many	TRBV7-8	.	CASSPWGGSNQPQHF	TGTGCCAGCAGCCCCTGGGGGGGCAGCAATCAGCCCCAGCATTTT
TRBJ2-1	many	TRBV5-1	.	CASSPRGDYNEQFF	TGCGCCAGCAGCCCCCGGGGAGACTACAATGAGCAGTTCTTC
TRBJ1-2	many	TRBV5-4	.	CASRAFDGYTF	TGTGCCAGCAGGGCATTCGACGGCTACACCTTC
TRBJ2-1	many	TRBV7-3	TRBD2	CASSSGLAADEQFF	TGTGCCAGCAGCTCAGGACTAGCGGCGGATGAGCAGTTCTTC
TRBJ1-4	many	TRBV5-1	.	CASSLETGRLEKLFF	TGCGCCAGCAGCTTGGAAACAGGGAGGCTTGAAAAACTGTTTTTT
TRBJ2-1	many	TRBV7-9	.	CASSLALGAHEQFF	TGTGCCAGCAGCTTAGCGCTGGGAGCACATGAGCAGTTCTTC
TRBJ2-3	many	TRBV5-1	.	CASRRGTDTQYF	TGCGCCAGCAGAAGAGGCACCGATACGCAGTATTTT
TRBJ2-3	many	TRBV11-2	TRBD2	CASSLDSTSGGPSTDTQYF	TGTGCCAGCAGCTTAGATTCGACTAGCGGGGGGCCGAGCACAGATACGCAGTATTTT
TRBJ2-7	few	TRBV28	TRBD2	CASSLTGTSGSYEQYF	TGTGCCAGCAGTTTGACCGGGACTAGCGGATCCTACGAGCAGTACTTC
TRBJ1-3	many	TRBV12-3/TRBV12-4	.	CASSLGQASGNTIYF	TGTGCCAGCAGTTTAGGCCAGGCCTCTGGAAACACCATATATTTT
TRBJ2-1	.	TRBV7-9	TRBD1	CASSPEQGDSVQFF	TGTGCCAGCAGCCCGGAGCAGGGGGATTCCGTGCAGTTCTTC
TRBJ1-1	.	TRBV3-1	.	CASSQGASLGTESFF	TGTGCCAGCAGCCAAGGCGCCAGCTTGGGGACTGAATCTTTCTTT
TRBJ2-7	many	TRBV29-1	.	CSVGRGGEQYF	TGCAGCGTTGGTAGGGGCGGCGAGCAGTACTTC
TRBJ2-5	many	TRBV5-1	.	CASSLVGTSNEETQYF	TGCGCCAGCAGCTTGGTCGGGACTTCAAACGAAGAGACCCAGTACTTC
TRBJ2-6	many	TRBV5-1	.	CASSLVGRAGANVLTF	TGCGCCAGCAGCTTGGTAGGCAGGGCTGGGGCCAACGTCCTGACTTTC
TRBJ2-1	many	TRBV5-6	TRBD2	CASSSEGRASNEQFF	TGTGCCAGCAGCTCTGAAGGGAGGGCTTCCAATGAGCAGTTCTTC
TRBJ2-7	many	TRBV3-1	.	CASSQTTYEQYF	TGTGCCAGCAGCCAGACCACCTACGAGCAGTACTTC
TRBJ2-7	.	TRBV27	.	CASMGVVVLYEQYF	TGTGCCAGCATGGGGGTCGTGGTTCTCTACGAGCAGTACTTC
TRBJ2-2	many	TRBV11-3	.	CASSPPGRTGELFF	TGTGCCAGCAGCCCGCCAGGGCGGACCGGGGAGCTGTTTTTT
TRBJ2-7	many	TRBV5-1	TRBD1	CASSWDRGDYEQYF	TGCGCCAGCAGCTGGGACAGGGGGGATTACGAGCAGTACTTC